A single sample gave rise to the 26 T cell receptor beta chains below, sequenced in a study of T-cell memory formation after mild COVID-19. TCRdb reanalysed the 5' RACE reads using MiXCR and keeps one entry per CDR3 protein. The sample shows 430,000 or so distinct CDR3 sequences, around a quarter of them seen only once. Sequenced material: PBMCs or a T cell subset sorted from them (not recorded which). These receptors were obtained from an adult woman who had mild COVID-19 (a few samples of this study predate the infection). Cell type and time point are not known.

The chain couples TRBV6-5 to TRBJ1-3; no reliable D call. This CDR3 contains 13 residues. V dropped 5 bases and J dropped 3 bases, with 8 bases sitting between them. In germline, CDR1 is MNHEY, CDR2 SVGAGI. CDR3 protein: CASSRERGNTIYF. The CDR3 nucleotides read TGTGCCAGCAGTAGGGAGCGTGGAAACACCATATATTTT.

The genes are TRBV7-6 and TRBJ2-1; TRBD2 might be the D (6 bases). Deletions cut 5 bases from V and 8 bases from J, with 19 bases between. The CDR3 has 15 residues. Looked up from germline, CDR1 is SGHVS and CDR2 is FNYEAQ. CDR3 DNA sequence: TGTGCCAGCAGCCTTCTAGCGTTGGGGTCGGATGAGCAGTTCTTC. This translates into CASSLLALGSDEQFF.

V usage is TRBV4-1 and J usage is TRBJ1-6; 11 positions match TRBD1. Germline V gives CDR1 MGHRA, CDR2 YSYEKL. V lost 0 bases, J lost 8 bases, and 9 bases stayed unmatched. CDR3 size: 18 residues. CDR3 protein: CASSQEPGTGGLDSPLHF. The CDR3 coding sequence is TGCGCCAGCAGCCAAGAACCCGGGACAGGGGGTTTAGATTCACCCCTCCACTTT.

The chain has TRBV5-1 and TRBJ1-4; D might be TRBD1 (6 bases). CDR1 SGHRS and CDR2 YFSETQ come from the germline V gene. The V end lost 0 bases, the J end lost 2 bases, and 11 bases lay between the germline ends. The CDR3 extends over 16 amino acids. The CDR3 nucleotides are TGCGCCAGCAGCTTGGCCGAGAGGGGGACTAATGAAAAACTGTTTTTT. It yields the protein CASSLAERGTNEKLFF.

The V gene is TRBV5-6, the J gene TRBJ2-1; 8 bases are a match to TRBD2. The CDR3 has 15 residues. The germline V gene has CDR1 SGHDT and CDR2 YYEEEE. Trimming cost V 0 bases and J 9 bases; bases outside gene matches: 8. Here the CDR3 reads CASSLVQAGAAEQFF. The CDR3 DNA reads TGTGCCAGCAGCTTGGTGCAAGCGGGGGCGGCTGAGCAGTTCTTC. Full variable domain (remainder filled in from reference TRBV5-6 and TRBJ2-1): DAGVTQSPTHLIKTRGQQVTLRCSPKSGHDTVSWYQQALGQGPQFIFQYYEEEERQRGNFPDRFSGHQFPNYSSELNVNALLLGDSALYLCASSLVQAGAAEQFFGPGTRLTVL.

This clonotype occurred a few times. V usage is TRBV30 and J usage is TRBJ2-7; D perhaps matches TRBD1 (5 bases). V was pared by 0 bases and J by 5 bases, with 8 bases between. CDR1 and CDR2 from the germline V gene are GTSNPN and SVGIG (reference sequence). The CDR3 is 12 amino acids. CDR3 in amino acids: CAWSVQGHEQYF. The CDR3 DNA reads TGTGCCTGGAGTGTTCAGGGCCACGAGCAGTACTTC.

J is TRBJ1-1 and V is TRBV5-1; 11 nucleotides agree with TRBD1. CDR3 length: 17 amino acids. The V gene end was trimmed by 7 bases and the J gene end by 3 bases; junction bases not matched to a gene: 14. CDR1 and CDR2 (germline): SGHRS, YFSETQ. The CDR3 is CASHSGGQGEEDTEAFF. As DNA, the CDR3 is TGCGCCAGCCACTCCGGGGGACAGGGGGAAGAGGACACTGAAGCTTTCTTT. Using reference TRBV5-1 and TRBJ1-1 for the parts outside the CDR3, the full variable domain is KAGVTQTPRYLIKTRGQQVTLSCSPISGHRSVSWYQQTPGQGLQFLFEYFSETQRNKGNFPGRFSGRQFSNSRSEMNVSTLELGDSALYLCASHSGGQGEEDTEAFFGQGTRLTVV.

This clonotype has a handful of counts. V usage is TRBV7-6 and J usage is TRBJ2-3; TRBD2 aligns across 12 bases. The CDR3 sequence is 16 residues long. The germline V gene encodes CDR1 SGHVS and CDR2 FNYEAQ. Unmatched junction bases numbered 7, after V lost 5 bases and J lost 4 bases. The CDR3 loop reads CASSLRLAGAPDTQYF. DNA of the CDR3: TGTGCCAGCAGCCTCCGACTAGCGGGGGCACCAGATACGCAGTATTTT.

The chain employs TRBV7-2 and TRBJ2-5; TRBD2 agrees at 7 bases. CDR1 SGHTA and CDR2 FQGNSA come from the germline V gene. The CDR3 contains 13 residues. V lost 6 bases, J lost 2 bases, and 3 bases stayed unmatched. CDR3 in amino acids: CASSERGQETQYF. For the CDR3, the DNA is TGTGCCAGCAGTGAGCGGGGTCAAGAGACCCAGTACTTC.

V usage is TRBV27 and J usage is TRBJ1-2, with D unresolved. The CDR3 sequence is 13 residues long. Trimming cost V 5 bases and J 6 bases, with 13 bases left between them. In germline, CDR1 is MNHEY, CDR2 SMNVEV (reference sequence). This CDR3 is CASSLRGGNGYTF. For the CDR3, the DNA is TGTGCCAGCAGTCTCCGAGGCGGCAATGGCTACACCTTC.

This clonotype was observed a handful of times. The chain recombines TRBV5-1 with TRBJ2-7, with a possible D match to TRBD1 (6 bases). The germline V gene has CDR1 SGHRS and CDR2 YFSETQ. Trimming removed 3 bases from V and 1 base from J, with 14 bases in between. The CDR3 spans 15 residues. CDR3 region: CASSSSWGPSYEQYF. CDR3 nucleotide sequence: TGCGCCAGCAGCTCTAGCTGGGGGCCTTCCTACGAGCAGTACTTC.

The chain joins TRBV4-1 to TRBJ1-1; the D gene is possibly TRBD1 (5 bases). Trimming stripped 4 bases from V and 3 bases from J, with 12 bases between. The CDR3 totals 14 residues. CDR1 and CDR2 from the germline V gene are MGHRA and YSYEKL. CDR3 sequence (DNA): TGCGCCAGCAGCCCTCACGGGACGCACACTGAAGCTTTCTTT. As protein: CASSPHGTHTEAFF.

This clonotype was seen only a few times. This chain uses TRBV3-1 with TRBJ1-1; possibly TRBD1 for D (5 bases). The CDR3 is 17 amino acids. The germline CDR1 and CDR2 sequences are LGHDT and YNNKEL (reference sequence). V was trimmed by 3 bases and J by 4 bases, leaving 21 bases between them. This CDR3 reads CASSHSYNLIRGTEAFF. The CDR3 DNA reads as TGTGCCAGCAGCCACAGCTACAACCTGATAAGGGGCACTGAAGCTTTCTTT.

The genes are TRBV14 and TRBJ2-7; 9 positions agree with TRBD1. Germline CDR1 and CDR2: SGHDN and FVKESK. The CDR3 is 15 amino acids. V dropped 4 bases and J dropped 5; count of bases not matched to a gene: 9. The CDR3 is CASSLTGTGMDEQYF. As DNA, the CDR3 is TGTGCCAGCAGCCTAACCGGGACAGGGATGGACGAGCAGTACTTC.

The DNA of the CDR3 is TGTGCCAGCAGTCGAGGACTAGCGGGAGAAGTCAATGAGCAGTTCTTC. Residues: CASSRGLAGEVNEQFF. The chain couples TRBV12-3 or TRBV12-4 to TRBJ2-1; 13 positions agree with TRBD2. J lost 6 bases, V lost 5 bases, and 7 bases had no gene match. The CDR3 is 16 residues long.

The rearrangement uses TRBV28 and TRBJ1-2; 9 positions agree with TRBD1. CDR3 length: 16 amino acids. V lost 5 bases, J lost 8 bases, and 15 bases stayed unmatched. Germline CDR1 and CDR2: MDHEN and SYDVKM. CDR3 coding DNA: TGTGCCAGCAGTATGGACAGGGGTGGCCCCTATAAAGGCTACACCTTC. This sequence encodes CASSMDRGGPYKGYTF.

The gene calls are TRBV7-2 and TRBJ2-7; a possible D gene is TRBD2 (6 bases). Trimming left V 1 base short and J 1 base short, with 17 bases between. The germline V gene has CDR1 SGHTA and CDR2 FQGNSA. CDR3 length: 17 amino acids. CDR3 in amino acids: CASSLVPPGDLSYEQYF. CDR3 bases: TGTGCCAGCAGCTTAGTACCCCCCGGGGACTTATCCTACGAGCAGTACTTC.

The sample holds a few counts of this clonotype. V and J are TRBV11-3 and TRBJ2-7; TRBD2 is a possible D gene (5 bases). V lost 6 bases and J lost 2, with 17 bases in between. The CDR3 is 15 amino acids. Germline V CDR1 and CDR2: SGHNT, YENEEA. Here the CDR3 reads CASRVKGGSTYEQYF. CDR3 bases: TGTGCCAGCAGGGTTAAAGGAGGATCTACCTACGAGCAGTACTTC.

The chain has TRBV5-1 and TRBJ2-1; TRBD1 agrees at 9 bases. The germline V gene has CDR1 SGHRS and CDR2 YFSETQ. The CDR3 is 15 residues long. Losses at the gene ends were 4 bases for V and 0 bases for J; bases not matched to a gene: 2. This chain's CDR3 is CASSGGQGSYNEQFF. The DNA for the CDR3 is TGCGCCAGCAGCGGGGGACAGGGCTCCTACAATGAGCAGTTCTTC.

V usage is TRBV5-1 and J usage is TRBJ2-7, with 7 nucleotides matching TRBD1. Germline values: CDR1 SGHRS, CDR2 YFSETQ. J was trimmed by 4 bases and V by 5 bases; bases with no gene match: 18. The CDR3 runs to 17 residues. CDR3 bases: TGCGCCAGCAGGCAGAACCCTCCCACCGGGACAGATTACGAGCAGTACTTC. Its translation: CASRQNPPTGTDYEQYF.

This clonotype was detected once. This rearrangement joins TRBV21-1 to TRBJ2-1. TRBV21-1 is a pseudogene locus. This CDR3 has 15 residues. In DNA form, the CDR3 reads TGTGCCAGCTTAACCAGACCCCGACCTAACAATGAGCAGTTCTTC. Protein sequence: CASLTRPRPNNEQFF.

This clonotype was recorded a few times. The genes are TRBV10-3 and TRBJ2-1; 11 nucleotides agree with TRBD1. Trimming removed 9 bases from V and 5 bases from J; junction bases left unmatched: 3. Germline-derived CDR1 and CDR2 are ENHRY and SYGVKD. The CDR3 spans 13 residues. CDR3 sequence (DNA): TGTGCCATTACGGGACAGGGGGACAATGAGCAGTTCTTC. It translates to CAITGQGDNEQFF.

This clonotype appeared a few times. This sequence joins TRBV6-2 or TRBV6-3 and TRBJ1-3, with 7 bases that match TRBD1. Germline lookup yields CDR1 MNHEY and CDR2 SVGEGT. This CDR3 contains 14 residues. Losses at the gene ends were 5 bases for V and 3 bases for J; bases not matched to a gene: 4. CDR3 coding DNA: TGTGCCAGCAGTCGGGACAGCCTTGGAAACACCATATATTTT. It codes for CASSRDSLGNTIYF.

The rearrangement links TRBV20-1 to TRBJ1-6; TRBD1 is a possible D gene (6 bases). The V gene lost 6 bases and the J gene lost 3 bases, with 15 bases spanning the gap. The CDR3 totals 15 residues. Germline V gene lookup returns CDR1 DFQATT and CDR2 SNEGSKA (reference sequence). CDR3 nucleotides: TGCAGTGCCCGAGCGGGGGGACACTATAATTCACCCCTCCACTTT. It is translated as CSARAGGHYNSPLHF.

V usage is TRBV7-9 and J usage is TRBJ2-5, with 14 bases identical to TRBD2. Germline V gene data show CDR1 as SEHNR and CDR2 as FQNEAQ (reference sequence). J lost 5 bases, V lost 5 bases, and 7 bases had no gene match. The CDR3 consists of 16 residues. CDR3 coding DNA: TGTGCCAGCAGCCCTATGGGACTAGCGGGAGAGGAGACCCAGTACTTC. It codes for CASSPMGLAGEETQYF.

The rearrangement joins TRBV29-1 to TRBJ1-2; 7 bases fit TRBD1. J gave up 4 bases and V 4 bases, and 9 bases lay outside the gene matches. CDR3 size: 14 residues. The germline CDR1 and CDR2 sequences are SQVTM and ANQGSEA. In DNA form, the CDR3 reads TGCAGCGTTGTAAGGGACAGCAAATTCTATGGCTACACCTTC. It is translated as CSVVRDSKFYGYTF.